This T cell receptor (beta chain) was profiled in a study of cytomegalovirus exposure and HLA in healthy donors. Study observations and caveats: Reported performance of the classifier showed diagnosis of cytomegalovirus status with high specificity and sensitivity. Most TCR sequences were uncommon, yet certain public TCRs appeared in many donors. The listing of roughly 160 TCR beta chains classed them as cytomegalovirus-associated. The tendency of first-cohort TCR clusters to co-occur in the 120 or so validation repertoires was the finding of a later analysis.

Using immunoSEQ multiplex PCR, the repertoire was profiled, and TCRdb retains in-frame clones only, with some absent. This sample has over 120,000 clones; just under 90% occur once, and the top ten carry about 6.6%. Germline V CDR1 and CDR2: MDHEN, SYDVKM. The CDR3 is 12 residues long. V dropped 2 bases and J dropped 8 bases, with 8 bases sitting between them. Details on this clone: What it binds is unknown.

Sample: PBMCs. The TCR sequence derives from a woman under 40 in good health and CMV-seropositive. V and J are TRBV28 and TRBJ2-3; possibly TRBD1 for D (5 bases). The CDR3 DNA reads TGTGCCAGCAGTTTAGTTCAGGGTACGCAGTATTTT. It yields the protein CASSLVQGTQYF.